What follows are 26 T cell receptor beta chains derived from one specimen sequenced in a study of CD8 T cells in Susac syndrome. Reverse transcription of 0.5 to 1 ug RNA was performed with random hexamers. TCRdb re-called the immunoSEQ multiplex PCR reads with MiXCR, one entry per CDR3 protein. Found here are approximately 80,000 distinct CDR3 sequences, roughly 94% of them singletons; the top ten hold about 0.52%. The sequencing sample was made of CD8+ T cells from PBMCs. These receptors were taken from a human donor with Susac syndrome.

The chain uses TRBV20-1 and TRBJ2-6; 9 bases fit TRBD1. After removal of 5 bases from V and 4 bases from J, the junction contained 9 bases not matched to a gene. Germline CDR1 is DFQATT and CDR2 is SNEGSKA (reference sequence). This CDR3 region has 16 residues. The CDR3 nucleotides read TGCAGTGCTCGGGACAGGGCCTCAGGGGGGGCCAACGTCCTGACTTTC. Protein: CSARDRASGGANVLTF.

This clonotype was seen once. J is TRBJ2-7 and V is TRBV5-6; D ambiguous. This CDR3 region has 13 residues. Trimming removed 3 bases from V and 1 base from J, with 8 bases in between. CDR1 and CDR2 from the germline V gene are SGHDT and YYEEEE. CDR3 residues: CASSWEPSYEQYF. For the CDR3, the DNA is TGTGCCAGCAGCTGGGAACCTTCCTACGAGCAGTACTTC.

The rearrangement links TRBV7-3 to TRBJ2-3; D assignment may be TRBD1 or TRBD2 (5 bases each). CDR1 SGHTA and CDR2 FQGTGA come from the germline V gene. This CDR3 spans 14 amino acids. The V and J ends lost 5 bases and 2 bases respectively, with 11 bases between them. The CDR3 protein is CASSPRGITDTQYF. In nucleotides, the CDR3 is TGTGCCAGCAGCCCGAGGGGTATCACAGATACGCAGTATTTT. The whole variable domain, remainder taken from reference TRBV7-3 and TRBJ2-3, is GAGVSQTPSNKVTEKGKYVELRCDPISGHTALYWYRQSLGQGPEFLIYFQGTGAADDSGLPNDRFFAVRPEGSVSTLKIQRTERGDSAVYLCASSPRGITDTQYFGPGTRLTVL.

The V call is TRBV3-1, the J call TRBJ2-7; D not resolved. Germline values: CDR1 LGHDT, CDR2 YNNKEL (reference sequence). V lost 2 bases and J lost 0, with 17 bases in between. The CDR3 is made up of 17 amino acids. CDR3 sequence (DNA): TGTGCCAGCAGCCAAAGGTCACATGTCATGAGCTCCTACGAGCAGTACTTC. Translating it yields CASSQRSHVMSSYEQYF.

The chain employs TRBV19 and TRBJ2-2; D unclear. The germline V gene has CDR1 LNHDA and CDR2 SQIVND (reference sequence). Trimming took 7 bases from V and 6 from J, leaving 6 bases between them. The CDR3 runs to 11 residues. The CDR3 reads CASNRAGELFF. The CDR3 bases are TGTGCCAGTAATCGAGCCGGGGAGCTGTTTTTT.

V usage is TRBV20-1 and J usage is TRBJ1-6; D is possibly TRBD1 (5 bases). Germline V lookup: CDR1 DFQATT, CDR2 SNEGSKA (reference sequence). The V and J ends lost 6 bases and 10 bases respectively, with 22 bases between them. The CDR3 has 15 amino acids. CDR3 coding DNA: TGCAGTGCCTGGGGACCTGAGGGTTCGGGATCACCCCTCCACTTT. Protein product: CSAWGPEGSGSPLHF.

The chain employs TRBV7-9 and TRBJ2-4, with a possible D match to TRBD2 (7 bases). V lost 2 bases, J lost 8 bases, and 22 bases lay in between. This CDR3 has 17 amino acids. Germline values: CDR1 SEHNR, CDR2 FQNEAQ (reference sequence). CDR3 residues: CASSLPLGARETDIQYF. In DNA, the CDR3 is TGTGCCAGCAGCTTACCCCTGGGGGCGCGGGAGACAGACATTCAGTACTTC.

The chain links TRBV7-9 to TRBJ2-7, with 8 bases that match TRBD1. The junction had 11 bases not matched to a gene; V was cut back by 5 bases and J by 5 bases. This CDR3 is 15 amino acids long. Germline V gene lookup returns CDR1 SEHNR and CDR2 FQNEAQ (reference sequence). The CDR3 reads CASSGGQGNVDEQYF. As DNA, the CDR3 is TGTGCCAGCAGCGGAGGACAGGGAAATGTAGACGAGCAGTACTTC.

In nucleotides, the CDR3 is TGCGCCAGCAGCCAAGGCCCCCAGGGATCCTACAATGAGCAGTTCTTC. Protein: CASSQGPQGSYNEQFF. This sequence joins TRBV4-3 and TRBJ2-1; possible D gene TRBD1, 5 bases. This CDR3 comprises 16 residues. Germline CDR1 reads LGHNA; CDR2 reads YSLEER. Deletions cut 1 base from V and 1 base from J, with 11 bases between.

The CDR3 nucleotides are TGCGCCAGCTACAGGGGACGGCAGAACACTGAAGCTTTCTTT. The encoded protein is CASYRGRQNTEAFF. The chain combines TRBV5-1 with TRBJ1-1; TRBD1 matches 7 bases. This CDR3 comprises 14 residues. Germline V CDR1 and CDR2: SGHRS, YFSETQ. Trimming removed 7 bases from V and 1 base from J; junction bases left unmatched: 7.

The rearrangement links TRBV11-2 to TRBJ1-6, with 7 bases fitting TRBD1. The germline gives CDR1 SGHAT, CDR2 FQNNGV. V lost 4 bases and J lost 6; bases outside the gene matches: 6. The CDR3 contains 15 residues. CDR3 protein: CASSWWGQSNSPLHF. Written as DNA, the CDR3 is TGTGCCAGCAGCTGGTGGGGACAGTCTAATTCACCCCTCCACTTT.

This CDR3 reads CASSLDLQGLQPQHF. In DNA, the CDR3 is TGTGCCAGCAGCTTAGATTTGCAGGGACTTCAGCCCCAGCATTTT. The rearrangement uses TRBV7-2 and TRBJ1-5, with TRBD1 as a possible D gene (5 bases). The CDR3 runs 15 residues. V lost 1 base to trimming and J lost 6 bases, with 13 bases between them. Per the germline V gene, CDR1 is SGHTA and CDR2 is FQGNSA.

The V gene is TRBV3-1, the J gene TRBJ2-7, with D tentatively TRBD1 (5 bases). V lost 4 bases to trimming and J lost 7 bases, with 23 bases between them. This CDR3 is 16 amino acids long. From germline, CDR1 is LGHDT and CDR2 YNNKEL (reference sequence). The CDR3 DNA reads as TGTGCCAGCAGCCGTCTCCCGGACACCGGGCAAGGGGAGCAGTACTTC. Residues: CASSRLPDTGQGEQYF.

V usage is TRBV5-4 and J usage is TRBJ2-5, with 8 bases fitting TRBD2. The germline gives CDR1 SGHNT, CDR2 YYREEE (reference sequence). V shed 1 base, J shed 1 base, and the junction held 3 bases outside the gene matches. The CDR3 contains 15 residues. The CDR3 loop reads CASSLNSGGQETQYF. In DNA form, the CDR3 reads TGTGCCAGCAGCTTGAACAGCGGGGGCCAAGAGACCCAGTACTTC.

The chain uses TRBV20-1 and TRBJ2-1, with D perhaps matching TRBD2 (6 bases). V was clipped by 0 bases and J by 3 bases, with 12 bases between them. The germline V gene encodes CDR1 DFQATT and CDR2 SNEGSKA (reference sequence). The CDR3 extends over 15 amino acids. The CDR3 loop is CSARDSGLNYNEQFF. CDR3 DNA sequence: TGCAGTGCTAGAGATTCGGGACTCAACTACAATGAGCAGTTCTTC.

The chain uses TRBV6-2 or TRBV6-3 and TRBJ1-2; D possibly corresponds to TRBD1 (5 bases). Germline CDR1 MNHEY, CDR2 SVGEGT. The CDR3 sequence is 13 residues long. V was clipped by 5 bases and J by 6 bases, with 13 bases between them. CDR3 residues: CASSPRQSDGYTF. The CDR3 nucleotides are TGTGCCAGCAGTCCTCGACAGTCTGATGGCTACACCTTC.

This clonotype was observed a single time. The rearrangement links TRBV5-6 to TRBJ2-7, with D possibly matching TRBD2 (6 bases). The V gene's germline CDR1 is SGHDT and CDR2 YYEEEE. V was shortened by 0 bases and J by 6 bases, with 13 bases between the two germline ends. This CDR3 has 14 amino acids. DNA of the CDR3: TGTGCCAGCAGCTTGGCCCCCTTGGGACTCGAGCAGTACTTC. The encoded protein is CASSLAPLGLEQYF.

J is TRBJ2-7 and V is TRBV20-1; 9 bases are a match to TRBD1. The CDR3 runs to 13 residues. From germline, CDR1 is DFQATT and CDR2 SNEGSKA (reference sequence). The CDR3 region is CSAVDRGSYEQYF. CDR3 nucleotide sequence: TGCAGCGCCGTGGACAGGGGATCTTACGAGCAGTACTTC.

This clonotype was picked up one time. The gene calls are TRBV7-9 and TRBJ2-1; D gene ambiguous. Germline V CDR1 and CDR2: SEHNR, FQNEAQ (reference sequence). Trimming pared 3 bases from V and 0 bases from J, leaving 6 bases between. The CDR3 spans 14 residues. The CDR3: CASSFGYSYNEQFF. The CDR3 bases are TGTGCCAGCAGCTTTGGATACTCCTACAATGAGCAGTTCTTC.

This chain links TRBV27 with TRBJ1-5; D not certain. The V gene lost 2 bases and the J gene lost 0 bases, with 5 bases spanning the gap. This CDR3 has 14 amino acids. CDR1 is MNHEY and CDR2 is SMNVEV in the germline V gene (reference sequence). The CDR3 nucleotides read TGTGCCAGCAGTTTAAGGAGTAGCAATCAGCCCCAGCATTTT. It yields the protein CASSLRSSNQPQHF.

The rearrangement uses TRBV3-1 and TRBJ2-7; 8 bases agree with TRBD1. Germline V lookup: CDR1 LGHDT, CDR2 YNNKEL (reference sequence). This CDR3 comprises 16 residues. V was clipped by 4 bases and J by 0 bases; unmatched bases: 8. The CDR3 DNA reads TGTGCCAGCAGCCCCGGACAGGGACTGCCCTCCTACGAGCAGTACTTC. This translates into CASSPGQGLPSYEQYF.

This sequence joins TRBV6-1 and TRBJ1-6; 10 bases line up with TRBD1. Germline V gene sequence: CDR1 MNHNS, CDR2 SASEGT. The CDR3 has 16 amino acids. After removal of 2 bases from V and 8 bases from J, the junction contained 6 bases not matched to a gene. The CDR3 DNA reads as TGTGCCAGCAGTGAACTTACCGGGACAGGGGATTCACCCCTCCACTTT. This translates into CASSELTGTGDSPLHF.

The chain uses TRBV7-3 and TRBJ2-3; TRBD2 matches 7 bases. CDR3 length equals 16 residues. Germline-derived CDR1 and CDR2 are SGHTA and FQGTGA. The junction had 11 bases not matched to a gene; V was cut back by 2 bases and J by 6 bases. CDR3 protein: CASSLRNGGSSDTQYF. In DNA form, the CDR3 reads TGTGCCAGCAGCTTACGTAACGGGGGGTCCTCGGATACGCAGTATTTT.

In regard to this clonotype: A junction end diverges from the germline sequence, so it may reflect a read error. The CDR3 DNA is TGTGCCAGCAGCTCTCTTGAAGGTGAAGTTTTCTTT. It codes for CASSSLEGEVFF. The chain carries TRBV5-8 and TRBJ1-1; D is uncertain. This CDR3 region has 12 residues. The germline gives CDR1 SGHTS, CDR2 YDEGEE.

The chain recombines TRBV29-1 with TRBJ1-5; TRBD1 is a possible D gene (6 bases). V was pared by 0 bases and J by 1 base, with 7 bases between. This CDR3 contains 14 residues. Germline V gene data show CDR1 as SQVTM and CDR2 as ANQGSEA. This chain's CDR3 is CSVEETGSNQPQHF. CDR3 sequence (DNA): TGCAGCGTTGAAGAGACAGGCAGCAATCAGCCCCAGCATTTT. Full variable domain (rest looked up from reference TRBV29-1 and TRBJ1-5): SAVISQKPSRDICQRGTSLTIQCQVDSQVTMMFWYRQQPGQSLTLIATANQGSEATYESGFVIDKFPISRPNLTFSTLTVSNMSPEDSSIYLCSVEETGSNQPQHFGDGTRLSIL.

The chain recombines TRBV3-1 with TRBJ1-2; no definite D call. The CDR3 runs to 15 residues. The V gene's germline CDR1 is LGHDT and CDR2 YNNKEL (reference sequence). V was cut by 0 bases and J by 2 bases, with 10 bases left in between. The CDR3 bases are TGTGCCAGCAGCCAAGACTGGCAGTCAAACTATGGCTACACCTTC. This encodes CASSQDWQSNYGYTF.